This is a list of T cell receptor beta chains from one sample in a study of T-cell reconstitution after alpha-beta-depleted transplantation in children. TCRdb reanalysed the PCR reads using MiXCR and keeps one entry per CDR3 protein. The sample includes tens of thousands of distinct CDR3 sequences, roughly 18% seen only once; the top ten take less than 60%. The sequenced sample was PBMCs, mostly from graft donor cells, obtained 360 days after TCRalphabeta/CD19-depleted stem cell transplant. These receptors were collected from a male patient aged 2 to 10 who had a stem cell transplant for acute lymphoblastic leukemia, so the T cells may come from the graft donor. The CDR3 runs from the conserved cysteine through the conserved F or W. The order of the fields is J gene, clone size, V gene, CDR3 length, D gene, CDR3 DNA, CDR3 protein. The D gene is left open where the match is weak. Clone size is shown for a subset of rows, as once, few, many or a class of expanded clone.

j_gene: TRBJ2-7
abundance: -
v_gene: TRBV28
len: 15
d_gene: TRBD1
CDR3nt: TGTGCCAGCAGTTTCCCCGGGACAGAAACCTACGAGCAGTACTTC
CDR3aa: CASSFPGTETYEQYF

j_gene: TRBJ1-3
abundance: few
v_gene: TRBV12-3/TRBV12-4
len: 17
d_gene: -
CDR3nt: TGTGCCAGCAGCAAAGGACCCCTGAGATACTCTGGAAACACCATATATTTT
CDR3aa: CASSKGPLRYSGNTIYF

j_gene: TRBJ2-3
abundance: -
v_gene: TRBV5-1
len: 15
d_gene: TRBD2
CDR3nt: TGCGCCAGCAAAAGTTTAGCGGGCGTCTCAGATACGCAGTATTTT
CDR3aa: CASKSLAGVSDTQYF

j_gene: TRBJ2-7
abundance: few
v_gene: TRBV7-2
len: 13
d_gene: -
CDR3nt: TGTGCCAGCAGCTTTCAGCGCCTAAGCGAGCAGTACTTC
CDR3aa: CASSFQRLSEQYF

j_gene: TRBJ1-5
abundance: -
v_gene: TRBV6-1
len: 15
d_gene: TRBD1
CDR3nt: TGTGCCAGCAGGCCGAATACAGGGGTCAGCCAGCCCCAGCATTTT
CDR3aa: CASRPNTGVSQPQHF

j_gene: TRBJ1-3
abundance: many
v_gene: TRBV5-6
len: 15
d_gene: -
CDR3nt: TGTGCCAGCAGCTTTTGGAGGATCCCTGGAAACACCATATATTTT
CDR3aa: CASSFWRIPGNTIYF

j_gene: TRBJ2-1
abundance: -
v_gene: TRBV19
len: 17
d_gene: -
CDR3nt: TGTGCCAGTAGTATAGATCTGGCTAGCGAACTATGGGATGAGCAGTTCTTC
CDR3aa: CASSIDLASELWDEQFF

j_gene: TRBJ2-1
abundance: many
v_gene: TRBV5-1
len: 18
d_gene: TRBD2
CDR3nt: TGCGCCAGCAGCTTGGGACTAGCGACCACGGGTCCAGGCAATGAGCAGTTCTTC
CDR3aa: CASSLGLATTGPGNEQFF

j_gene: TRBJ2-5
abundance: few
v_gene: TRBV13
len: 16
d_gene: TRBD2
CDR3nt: TGTGCCAGCAGCTCTCCGGGACTAGCGCCCGAGGAGACCCAGTACTTC
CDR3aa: CASSSPGLAPEETQYF

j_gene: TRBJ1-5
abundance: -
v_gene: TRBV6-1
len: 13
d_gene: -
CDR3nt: TGTGCCAGCAGACGACAAATCAATCAGCCCCAGCATTTT
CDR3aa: CASRRQINQPQHF

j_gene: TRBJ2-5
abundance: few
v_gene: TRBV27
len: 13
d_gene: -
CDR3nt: TGTGCCAGCAGTTTCCACAACCAAGAGACCCAGTACTTC
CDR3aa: CASSFHNQETQYF

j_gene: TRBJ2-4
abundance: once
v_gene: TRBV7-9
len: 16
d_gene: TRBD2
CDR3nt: TGTGCCAGCAGCCCCCCCCCCAGGACTAGCGTCAACATTCAGTACTTC
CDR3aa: CASSPPPRTSVNIQYF

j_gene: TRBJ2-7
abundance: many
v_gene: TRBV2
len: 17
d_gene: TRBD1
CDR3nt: TGTGCCAGCAGTGAAATCATGGGGGACAGTCAGTCCTACGAGCAGTACTTC
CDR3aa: CASSEIMGDSQSYEQYF

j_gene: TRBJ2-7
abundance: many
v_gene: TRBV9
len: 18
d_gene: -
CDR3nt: TGTGCCAGCTACCCTATACTTCCGGGGTCAGGCGCATCCTACGAGCAGTACTTC
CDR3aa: CASYPILPGSGASYEQYF

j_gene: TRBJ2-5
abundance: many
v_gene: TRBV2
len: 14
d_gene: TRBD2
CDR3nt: TGTGCCAGCAGCGTCGGGGGGGGTCAAGAGACCCAGTACTTC
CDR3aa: CASSVGGGQETQYF

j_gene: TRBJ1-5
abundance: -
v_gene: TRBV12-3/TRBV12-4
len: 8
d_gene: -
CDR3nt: TGTGCCAGCCAGCCCCAGCATTTT
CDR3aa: CASQPQHF

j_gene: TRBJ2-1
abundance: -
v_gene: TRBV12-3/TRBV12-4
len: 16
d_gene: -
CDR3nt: TGTGCCAGCAGTTCCCGCGGGGGCTTCGGGGACAATGAGCAGTTCTTC
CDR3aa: CASSSRGGFGDNEQFF

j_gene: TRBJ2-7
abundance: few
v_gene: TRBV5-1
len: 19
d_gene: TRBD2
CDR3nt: TGCGCCAGCAGCCACACCGGACTAGCGGGAGGGCTAAGGAGCTACGAGCAGTACTTC
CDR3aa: CASSHTGLAGGLRSYEQYF

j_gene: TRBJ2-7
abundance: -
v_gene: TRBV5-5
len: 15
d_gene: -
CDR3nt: TGTGCCAGCAGCTTGGTTGCGGGAAGTAGAGGGGAGCAGTACTTC
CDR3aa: CASSLVAGSRGEQYF

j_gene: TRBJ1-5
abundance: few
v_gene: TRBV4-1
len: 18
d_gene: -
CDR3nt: TGCGCCAGCAGGGTTCATTTGGGGGCCCCATATAGCAATCAGCCCCAGCATTTT
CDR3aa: CASRVHLGAPYSNQPQHF

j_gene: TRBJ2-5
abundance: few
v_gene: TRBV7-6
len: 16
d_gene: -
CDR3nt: TGTGCCAGCAGCTTAGATCGAGTAAGGAACCAAGAGACCCAGTACTTC
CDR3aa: CASSLDRVRNQETQYF

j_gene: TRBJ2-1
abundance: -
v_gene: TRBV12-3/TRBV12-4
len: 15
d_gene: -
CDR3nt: TGTGCCAGCACCTTTTCAACCGGGCCCCACAATGAGCAGTTCTTC
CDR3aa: CASTFSTGPHNEQFF

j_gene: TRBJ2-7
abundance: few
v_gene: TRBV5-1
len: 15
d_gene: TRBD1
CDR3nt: TGCGCCAGCAGCTTGGGGGGGACAGGCCGCTACGAGCAGTACTTC
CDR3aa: CASSLGGTGRYEQYF

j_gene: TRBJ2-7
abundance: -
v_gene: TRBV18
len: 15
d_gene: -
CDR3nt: TGTGCCAGCTCAAAAACAGAATCCTCGACCTACGAGCAGTACTTC
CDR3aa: CASSKTESSTYEQYF

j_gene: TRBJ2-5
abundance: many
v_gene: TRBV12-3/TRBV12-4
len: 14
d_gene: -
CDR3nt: TGTGCCAGCAGTGAGACAACCGTACAAGAGACCCAGTACTTC
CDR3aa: CASSETTVQETQYF

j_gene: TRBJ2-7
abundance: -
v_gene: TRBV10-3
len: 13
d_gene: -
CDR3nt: TGTGCCATCAGTCGTGCAGGAGCCTACGAGCAGTACTTC
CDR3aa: CAISRAGAYEQYF

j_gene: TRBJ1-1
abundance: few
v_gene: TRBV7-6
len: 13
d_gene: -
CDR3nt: TGTGCCAGCAGCTTACGGTGGGGCACTGAAGCTTTCTTT
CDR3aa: CASSLRWGTEAFF

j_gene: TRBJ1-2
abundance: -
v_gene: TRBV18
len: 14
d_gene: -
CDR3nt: TGTGCCAGCTCCCCCAGAGAGGGAAACTATGGCTACACCTTC
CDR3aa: CASSPREGNYGYTF

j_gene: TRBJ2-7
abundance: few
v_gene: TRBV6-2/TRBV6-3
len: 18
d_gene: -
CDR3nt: TGTGCCAGCCGGACCGACCGTACCCAACGGACAGTGCCCCACGAGCAGTACTTC
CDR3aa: CASRTDRTQRTVPHEQYF

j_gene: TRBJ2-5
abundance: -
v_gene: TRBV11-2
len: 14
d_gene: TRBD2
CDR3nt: TGTGCCAGCAGCCAGACTAGCGGGGGGGGCGACCAGTACTTC
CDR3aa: CASSQTSGGGDQYF

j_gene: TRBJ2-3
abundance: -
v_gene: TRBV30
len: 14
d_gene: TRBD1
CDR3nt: TGTGCCTGGAGAAGGGGAACAGGGGAAGATACGCAGTATTTT
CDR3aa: CAWRRGTGEDTQYF

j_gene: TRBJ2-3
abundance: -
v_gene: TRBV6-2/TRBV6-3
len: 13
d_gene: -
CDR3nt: TGTGCCAGCAGTTACCGGGGAACAGATACGCAGTATTTT
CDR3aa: CASSYRGTDTQYF

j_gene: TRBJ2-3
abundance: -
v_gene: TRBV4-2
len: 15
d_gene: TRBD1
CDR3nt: TGTGCCAGCAGCCAACGGGACAGTCGCACAGATACGCAGTATTTT
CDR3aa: CASSQRDSRTDTQYF

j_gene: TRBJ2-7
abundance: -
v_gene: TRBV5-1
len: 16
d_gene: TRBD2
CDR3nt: TGCGCCAGCAGCTTGGCCGGGACTAGCGTGTCCTACGAGCAGTACTTC
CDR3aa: CASSLAGTSVSYEQYF

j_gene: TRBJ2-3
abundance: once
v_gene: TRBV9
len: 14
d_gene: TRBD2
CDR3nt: TGTGCCAGCAGCGTAGTAGCGGGGACAGATACGCAGTATTTT
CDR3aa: CASSVVAGTDTQYF

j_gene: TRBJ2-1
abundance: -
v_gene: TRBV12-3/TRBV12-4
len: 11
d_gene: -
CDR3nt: TGTGCCAGCAGGAAAGACAGTTTGCAGTTCTTC
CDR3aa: CASRKDSLQFF

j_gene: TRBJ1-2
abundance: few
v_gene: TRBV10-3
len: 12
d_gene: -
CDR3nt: TGTGCCATCAGCAAGACATTGAACGGCTACACCTTC
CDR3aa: CAISKTLNGYTF

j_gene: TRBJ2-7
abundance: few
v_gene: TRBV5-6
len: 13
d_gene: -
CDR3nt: TGTGCCAGCAGCAGGGACTCCAGGGACGAGCAGTACTTC
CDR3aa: CASSRDSRDEQYF

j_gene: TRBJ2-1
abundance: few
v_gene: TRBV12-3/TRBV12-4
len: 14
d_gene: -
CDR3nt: TGTGCCAGCAGTCCCCTGGAAGGTCCAGTTGAGCAGTTCTTC
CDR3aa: CASSPLEGPVEQFF

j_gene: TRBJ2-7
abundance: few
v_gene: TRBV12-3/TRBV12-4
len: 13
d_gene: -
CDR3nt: TGTGCCAGCAGTACGAAAAGACTCTACGAGCAGTACTTC
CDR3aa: CASSTKRLYEQYF

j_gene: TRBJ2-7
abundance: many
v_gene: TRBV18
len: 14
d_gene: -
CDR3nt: TGTGCCAGCTCCTTGACAGGTGCATTCGACGAGCAGTACTTC
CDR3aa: CASSLTGAFDEQYF

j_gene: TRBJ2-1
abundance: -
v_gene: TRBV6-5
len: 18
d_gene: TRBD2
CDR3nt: TGTGCCAGCAGTTACTCGGCTACTAGCGGGATGGGGTACAATGAGCAGTTCTTC
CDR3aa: CASSYSATSGMGYNEQFF

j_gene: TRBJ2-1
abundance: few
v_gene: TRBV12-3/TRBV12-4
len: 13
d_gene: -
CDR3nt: TGTGCCAGCAGTTTACTGGACTACAATGAGCAGTTCTTC
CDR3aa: CASSLLDYNEQFF

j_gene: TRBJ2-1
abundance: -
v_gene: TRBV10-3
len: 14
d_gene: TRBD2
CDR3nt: TGTGCCATCGCCCAGCGGGGGGCCTACAATGAGCAGTTCTTC
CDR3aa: CAIAQRGAYNEQFF

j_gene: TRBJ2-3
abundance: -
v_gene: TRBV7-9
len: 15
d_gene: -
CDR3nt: TGTGCCAGCAGCTCCCGACTAGAGGGCACAGATACGCAGTATTTT
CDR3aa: CASSSRLEGTDTQYF

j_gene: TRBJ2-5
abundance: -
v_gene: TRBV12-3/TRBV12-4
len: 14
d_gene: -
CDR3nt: TGTGCCAGCAGTTTAAGGAGTACCCAAGAGACCCAGTACTTC
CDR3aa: CASSLRSTQETQYF

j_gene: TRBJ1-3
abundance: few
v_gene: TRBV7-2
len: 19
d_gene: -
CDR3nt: TGTGCCAGCAGCCGTGATGTAGTGGCAGCTAGTTTTACTGGAAACACCATATATTTT
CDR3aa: CASSRDVVAASFTGNTIYF

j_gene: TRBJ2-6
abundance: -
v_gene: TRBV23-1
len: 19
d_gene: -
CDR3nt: TGCGCCAGCAGTCAACGACTACAACAGGGGGGGATTGGGGCCAACGTCCTGACTTTC
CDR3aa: CASSQRLQQGGIGANVLTF

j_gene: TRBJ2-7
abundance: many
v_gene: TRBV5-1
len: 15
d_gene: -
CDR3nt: TGCGCCAGCAGCAGGGCTACAGGGCTCGGGTACGAGCAGTACTTC
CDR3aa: CASSRATGLGYEQYF

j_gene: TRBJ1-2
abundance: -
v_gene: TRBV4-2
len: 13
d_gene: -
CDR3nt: TGTGCCAGCAGCCAAGAAAGGGGAGGGGGCTACACCTTC
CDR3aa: CASSQERGGGYTF